One sample yielded the 7 T cell receptor beta chains listed below, sequenced in a study of blood T cell repertoires in COVID-19. Clones were sequenced by immunoSEQ multiplex PCR, and TCRdb holds only the in-frame ones, with some missing. The sample shows 150,000 to 200,000 clones, around 86% of them seen only once. Material: peripheral blood. Source of these receptors: a man in his 60s with acute or convalescent COVID-19.

The chain is built from TRBV5-1 and TRBJ1-2; D is possibly TRBD1 (5 bases). Germline V gene sequence: CDR1 SGHRS, CDR2 YFSETQ. V dropped 0 bases and J dropped 3 bases, with 12 bases sitting between them. The CDR3 has 15 amino acids. CDR3 in amino acids: CASSLGGGTDYGYTF. Written as DNA, the CDR3 is TGCGCCAGCAGCTTGGGCGGAGGGACGGACTATGGCTACACCTTC.

The V gene is TRBV29-1, the J gene TRBJ1-2; 9 bases are a match to TRBD1. J was trimmed by 7 bases and V by 0 bases; bases with no gene match: 9. The CDR3 runs 15 residues. Germline V gives CDR1 SQVTM, CDR2 ANQGSEA. This CDR3 reads CSVEDRSTGGRGYTF. The CDR3 DNA is TGCAGCGTTGAAGATCGTTCGACAGGGGGACGTGGCTACACCTTC.

This chain connects TRBV30 to TRBJ2-1; 11 nucleotides match TRBD1. CDR1 is GTSNPN and CDR2 is SVGIG in the germline V gene (reference sequence). V lost 1 base and J lost 8; bases outside the gene matches: 4. The CDR3 is made up of 14 amino acids. The CDR3 nucleotides are TGTGCCTGGAGTGACGGACAGGGGGCAGATGAGCAGTTCTTC. Its translation is CAWSDGQGADEQFF.

This clone was seen a few times. This sequence joins TRBV24-1 and TRBJ2-7; 14 bases align to TRBD2. Losses at the gene ends were 3 bases for V and 4 bases for J; bases not matched to a gene: 4. CDR1 and CDR2 from the germline V gene are KGHDR and SFDVKD. The CDR3 runs to 16 residues. CDR3 region: CATSDPGLAGEYEQYF. The CDR3 DNA follows: TGTGCCACCAGTGATCCGGGACTAGCGGGAGAGTACGAGCAGTACTTC.

Concerning this clone: The same CDR3 arises from other DNA sequences in this sample as well. The J gene is TRBJ1-2, the V gene TRBV28; D is perhaps TRBD1 (5 bases). V dropped 6 bases and J dropped 8 bases, with 13 bases sitting between them. The V gene's germline CDR1 is MDHEN and CDR2 SYDVKM. The CDR3 has 12 residues. The CDR3 is CASSLPGYGYTF. DNA for the CDR3: TGTGCCAGCAGCCTCCCAGGGTACGGCTACACCTTC.

The chain joins TRBV5-1 to TRBJ2-1; 7 nucleotides match TRBD2. Germline V lookup: CDR1 SGHRS, CDR2 YFSETQ. The V and J ends lost 3 bases and 3 bases, in that order; junction bases with no gene match: 9. The CDR3 loop spans 16 amino acids. This CDR3 reads CASSSKAGTVYNEQFF. The CDR3, as DNA: TGCGCCAGCAGCTCTAAAGCGGGGACGGTCTACAATGAGCAGTTCTTC.

The rearrangement uses TRBV29-1 and TRBJ1-2, with 9 bases aligning to TRBD1. The CDR3 is made up of 11 amino acids. V shed 4 bases, J shed 7 bases, and the junction held 1 base outside the gene matches. CDR1 SQVTM and CDR2 ANQGSEA come from the germline V gene. The CDR3 loop reads CSVGQGGGYTF. The DNA of the CDR3 is TGCAGCGTTGGACAGGGGGGTGGCTACACCTTC.